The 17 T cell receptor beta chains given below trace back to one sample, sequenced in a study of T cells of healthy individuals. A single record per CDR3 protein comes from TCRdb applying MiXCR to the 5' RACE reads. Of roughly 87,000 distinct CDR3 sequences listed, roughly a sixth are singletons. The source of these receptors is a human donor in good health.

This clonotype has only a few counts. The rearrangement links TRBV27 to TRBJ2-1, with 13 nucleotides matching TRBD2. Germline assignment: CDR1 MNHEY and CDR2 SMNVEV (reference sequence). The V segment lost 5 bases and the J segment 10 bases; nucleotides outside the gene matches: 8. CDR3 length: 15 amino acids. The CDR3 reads CASSGQGLAGREQFF. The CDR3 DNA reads TGTGCCAGCAGTGGACAGGGACTAGCGGGAAGGGAGCAGTTCTTC.

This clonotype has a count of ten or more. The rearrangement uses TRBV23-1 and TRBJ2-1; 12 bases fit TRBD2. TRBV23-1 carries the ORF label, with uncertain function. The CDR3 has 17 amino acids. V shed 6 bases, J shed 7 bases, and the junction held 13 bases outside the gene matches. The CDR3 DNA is TGCGCCAGCAGCCCCAACCTACTAGCGGGAGGTGGTAATGAGCAGTTCTTC. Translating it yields CASSPNLLAGGGNEQFF.

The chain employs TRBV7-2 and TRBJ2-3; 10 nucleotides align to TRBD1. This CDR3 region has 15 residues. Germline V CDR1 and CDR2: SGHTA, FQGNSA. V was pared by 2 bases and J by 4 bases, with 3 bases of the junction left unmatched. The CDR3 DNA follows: TGTGCCAGCAGCTTAAGACAGGGGGCTGCAGATACGCAGTATTTT. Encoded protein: CASSLRQGAADTQYF.

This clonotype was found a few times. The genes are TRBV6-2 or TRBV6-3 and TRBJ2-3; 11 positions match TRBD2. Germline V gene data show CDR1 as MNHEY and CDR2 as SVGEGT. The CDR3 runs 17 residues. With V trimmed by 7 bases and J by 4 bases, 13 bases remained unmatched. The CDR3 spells CASTITKLAGVSDTQYF. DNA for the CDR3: TGTGCCAGCACCATTACTAAACTAGCGGGAGTATCAGATACGCAGTATTTT.

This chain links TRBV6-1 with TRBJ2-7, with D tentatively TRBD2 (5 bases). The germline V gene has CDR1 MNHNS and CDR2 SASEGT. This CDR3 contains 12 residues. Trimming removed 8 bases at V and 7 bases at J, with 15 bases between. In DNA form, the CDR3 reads TGTGCCAGCTCAGAGCCGGGGTTTGAGCAGTACTTC. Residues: CASSEPGFEQYF.

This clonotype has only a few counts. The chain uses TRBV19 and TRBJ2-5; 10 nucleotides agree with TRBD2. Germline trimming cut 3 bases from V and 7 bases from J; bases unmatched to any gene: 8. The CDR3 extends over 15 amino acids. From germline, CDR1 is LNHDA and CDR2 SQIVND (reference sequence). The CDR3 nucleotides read TGTGCCAGTAGTATGAGCGGGGGGGCCTCACGGACCCAGTACTTC. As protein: CASSMSGGASRTQYF.

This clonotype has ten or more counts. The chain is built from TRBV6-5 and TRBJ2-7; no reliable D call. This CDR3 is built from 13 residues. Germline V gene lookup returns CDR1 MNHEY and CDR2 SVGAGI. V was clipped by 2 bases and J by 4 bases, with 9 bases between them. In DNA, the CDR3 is TGTGCCAGCAGTTACGACGCCCTTTACGAGCAGTACTTC. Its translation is CASSYDALYEQYF.

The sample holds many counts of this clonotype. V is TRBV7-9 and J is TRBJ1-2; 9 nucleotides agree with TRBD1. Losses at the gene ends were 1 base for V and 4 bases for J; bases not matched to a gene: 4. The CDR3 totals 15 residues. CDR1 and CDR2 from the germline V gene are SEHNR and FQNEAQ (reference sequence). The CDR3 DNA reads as TGTGCCAGCAGCTTAGGGACAGGGGAGTCCTATGGCTACACCTTC. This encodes CASSLGTGESYGYTF.

The CDR3 nucleotides are TGTGCCAGCAGGTTCACCGGGCCCCAGTACTTC. This translates into CASRFTGPQYF. The chain links TRBV25-1 to TRBJ2-5; D not resolved. The V end lost 6 bases, the J end lost 9 bases, and 11 bases lay between the germline ends. The germline gives CDR1 MGHDK, CDR2 SYGVNS. The CDR3 covers 11 residues.

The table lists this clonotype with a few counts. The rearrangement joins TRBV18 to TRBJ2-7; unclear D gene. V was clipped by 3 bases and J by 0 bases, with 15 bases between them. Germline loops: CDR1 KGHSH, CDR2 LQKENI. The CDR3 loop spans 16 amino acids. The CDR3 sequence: CASSPLRLESSYEQYF. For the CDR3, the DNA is TGTGCCAGCTCACCCTTGAGGCTAGAAAGCTCCTACGAGCAGTACTTC.

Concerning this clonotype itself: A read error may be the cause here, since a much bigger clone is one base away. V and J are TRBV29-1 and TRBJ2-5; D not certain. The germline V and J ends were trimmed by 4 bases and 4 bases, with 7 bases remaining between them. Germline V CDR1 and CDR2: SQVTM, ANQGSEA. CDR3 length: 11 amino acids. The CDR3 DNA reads TGCAGCGTTGCTTTGGGAGAGACCCAGTACTTC. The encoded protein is CSVALGETQYF.

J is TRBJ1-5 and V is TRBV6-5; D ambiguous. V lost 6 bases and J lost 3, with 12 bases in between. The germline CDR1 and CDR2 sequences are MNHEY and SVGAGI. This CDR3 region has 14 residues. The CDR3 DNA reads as TGTGCCAGCAGCCCTTTGAGTACCAATCAGCCCCAGCATTTT. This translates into CASSPLSTNQPQHF.

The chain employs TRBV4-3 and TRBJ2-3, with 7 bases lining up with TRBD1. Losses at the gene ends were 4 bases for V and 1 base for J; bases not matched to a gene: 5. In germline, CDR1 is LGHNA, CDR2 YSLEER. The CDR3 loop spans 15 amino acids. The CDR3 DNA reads TGCGCCAGCAGCCTACGAACAGGGGGCACAGATACGCAGTATTTT. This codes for CASSLRTGGTDTQYF.

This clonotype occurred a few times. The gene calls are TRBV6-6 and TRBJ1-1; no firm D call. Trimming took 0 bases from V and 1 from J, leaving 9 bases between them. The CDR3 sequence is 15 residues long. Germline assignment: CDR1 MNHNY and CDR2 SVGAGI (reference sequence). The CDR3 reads CASSYSWDPNTEAFF. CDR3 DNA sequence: TGTGCCAGCAGTTACTCGTGGGATCCGAACACTGAAGCTTTCTTT.

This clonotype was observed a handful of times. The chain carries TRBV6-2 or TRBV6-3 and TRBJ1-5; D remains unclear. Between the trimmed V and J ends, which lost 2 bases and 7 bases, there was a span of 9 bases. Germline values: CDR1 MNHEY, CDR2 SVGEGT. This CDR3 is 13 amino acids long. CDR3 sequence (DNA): TGTGCCAGCAGTTACGGACGTGGGCAGCCCCAGCATTTT. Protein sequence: CASSYGRGQPQHF.

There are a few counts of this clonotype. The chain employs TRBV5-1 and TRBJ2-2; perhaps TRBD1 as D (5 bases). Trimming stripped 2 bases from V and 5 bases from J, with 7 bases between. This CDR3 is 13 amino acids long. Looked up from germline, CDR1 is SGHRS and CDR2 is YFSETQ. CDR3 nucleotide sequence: TGCGCCAGCAGCTTACAGGCTACCGGGGAGCTGTTTTTT. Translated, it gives CASSLQATGELFF.

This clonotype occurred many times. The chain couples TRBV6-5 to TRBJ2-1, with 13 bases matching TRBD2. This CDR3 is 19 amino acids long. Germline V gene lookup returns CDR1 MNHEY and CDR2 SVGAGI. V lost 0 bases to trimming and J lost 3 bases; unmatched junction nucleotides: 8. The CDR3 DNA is TGTGCCAGCAGTTACTCGAGGTGGACTAGCGGGGGACTCTACAATGAGCAGTTCTTC. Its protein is CASSYSRWTSGGLYNEQFF.